The 18 T cell receptor beta chains below were found in one sample sequenced in a study of T cell responses to AZD1222 COVID-19 vaccine. The method was immunoSEQ multiplex PCR; TCRdb's version includes in-frame clones alone and lacks a portion of them. The repertoire holds 75,000 to 85,000 clones, with approximately 90% as singletons. Material: peripheral blood, obtained 28 days after the second AZD1222 dose. Source of these receptors: an adult who received the AZD1222 COVID-19 vaccine.

The V call is TRBV20-1, the J call TRBJ2-3; D uncertain. CDR1 and CDR2 (germline): DFQATT, SNEGSKA (reference sequence). V lost 3 bases and J 3 bases, leaving 13 bases between the germline ends. The CDR3 extends over 14 amino acids. The CDR3 bases are TGCAGTGCTAGTGCTGGACCGTTTACAGATACGCAGTATTTT. Its translation is CSASAGPFTDTQYF.

This chain joins TRBV6-5 and TRBJ2-1; 9 bases are shared with TRBD2. With V trimmed by 10 bases and J by 1 base, 2 bases remained unmatched. Germline-derived CDR1 and CDR2 are MNHEY and SVGAGI. This CDR3 is built from 13 residues. The CDR3 here is CATTSGSYNEQFF. The CDR3 DNA reads as TGTGCCACCACTAGCGGGTCCTACAATGAGCAGTTCTTC.

The rearrangement links TRBV10-3 to TRBJ2-7; D is perhaps TRBD1 or TRBD2 (7 bases each). Between the trimmed V and J ends, which lost 5 bases and 2 bases, there was a span of 13 bases. The CDR3 is made up of 14 amino acids. Germline V gene lookup returns CDR1 ENHRY and CDR2 SYGVKD. In DNA form, the CDR3 reads TGTGCCATCAGTCAGCAGGGGGGGACCTACGAGCAGTACTTC. Residues: CAISQQGGTYEQYF.

The genes are TRBV5-5 and TRBJ1-2; D is ambiguous. This CDR3 comprises 15 residues. Germline CDR1 SGHKS, CDR2 YYEKEE (reference sequence). Trimming removed 0 bases at V and 2 bases at J, with 11 bases between. Here the CDR3 DNA reads TGTGCCAGCAGCTTGGATGGCGGAGTAAACTATGGCTACACCTTC. Its translation is CASSLDGGVNYGYTF. The full variable domain, rest sourced from reference TRBV5-5 and TRBJ1-2, is DAGVTQSPTHLIKTRGQQVTLRCSPISGHKSVSWYQQVLGQGPQFIFQYYEKEERGRGNFPDRFSARQFPNYSSELNVNALLLGDSALYLCASSLDGGVNYGYTFGSGTRLTVV.

This clone was counted a single time. The chain has TRBV19 and TRBJ2-4; TRBD1 aligns across 7 bases. Germline assignment: CDR1 LNHDA and CDR2 SQIVND (reference sequence). The CDR3 runs to 11 residues. With V trimmed by 5 bases and J by 13 bases, 5 bases remained unmatched. The CDR3 loop is CASSPGDSQYF. CDR3 DNA sequence: TGTGCCAGTAGTCCCGGGGACAGCCAGTACTTC. Based on the CDR3 plus reference TRBV19 and TRBJ2-4, the full variable domain is DGGITQSPKYLFRKEGQNVTLSCEQNLNHDAMYWYRQDPGQGLRLIYYSQIVNDFQKGDIAEGYSVSREKKESFPLTVTSAQKNPTAFYLCASSPGDSQYFGAGTRLSVL.

CDR3 region: CASSITTGDYGYTF. The DNA for the CDR3 is TGCGCCAGCAGCATAACAACAGGGGACTATGGCTACACCTTC. The rearrangement uses TRBV4-1 and TRBJ1-2; 7 nucleotides line up with TRBD1. V shed 5 bases, J shed 3 bases, and the junction held 6 bases outside the gene matches. The CDR3 is made up of 14 amino acids. Germline assignment: CDR1 MGHRA and CDR2 YSYEKL.

This CDR3 reads CASSYYPSGRDHEQYF. The CDR3 DNA reads TGTGCCAGCAGTTACTACCCCTCGGGCAGGGACCACGAGCAGTACTTC. The V gene is TRBV6-7, the J gene TRBJ2-7; D could derive from TRBD1 or TRBD2 (5 bases each). TRBV6-7 is identified as an open reading frame with a role that is uncertain. The CDR3 length is 16 residues. Trimming took 1 base from V and 5 from J, leaving 18 bases between them.

The chain carries TRBV7-8 and TRBJ2-1, with D hard to call. Trimming left V 5 bases short and J 12 bases short, with 17 bases between. Germline CDR1 SGHVS, CDR2 FQNEAQ. CDR3 length: 13 residues. The CDR3 sequence is CASSLLPRVLQFF. CDR3 nucleotides: TGTGCCAGCAGCCTCCTCCCTCGGGTATTGCAGTTCTTC.

This chain links TRBV11-2 with TRBJ1-1; D unresolved. CDR1 and CDR2 from the germline V gene are SGHAT and FQNNGV. The CDR3 runs 15 residues. Trimming cost V 4 bases and J 1 base, with 13 bases left between them. The CDR3 region is CASSSKWVGNTEAFF. The CDR3, as DNA: TGTGCCAGCAGCTCAAAGTGGGTGGGGAACACTGAAGCTTTCTTT.

The rearrangement links TRBV3-1 (or the pseudogene TRBV3-2) to TRBJ2-1; weak D call: TRBD2 (6 bases). The CDR3 loop spans 16 amino acids. Germline values: CDR1 LGHDT, CDR2 YNNKEL (reference sequence). V was trimmed by 0 bases and J by 4 bases, leaving 13 bases between them. The CDR3 region is CASSQDGRGVYNEQFF. The DNA for the CDR3 is TGTGCCAGCAGCCAAGATGGGCGGGGAGTATACAATGAGCAGTTCTTC.

V usage is TRBV19 and J usage is TRBJ1-1, with 7 bases identical to TRBD1. V was pared by 4 bases and J by 8 bases, with 7 bases of the junction left unmatched. Germline-derived CDR1 and CDR2 are LNHDA and SQIVND (reference sequence). This CDR3 is 13 amino acids long. The DNA for the CDR3 is TGTGCCAGTAGTAGAGACAGGGCGGGGGAAGCTTTCTTT. It encodes CASSRDRAGEAFF.

The V and J genes are TRBV14 and TRBJ1-4; 7 nucleotides match TRBD1. The CDR3 has 14 residues. The germline gives CDR1 SGHDN, CDR2 FVKESK. V shed 1 base, J shed 5 bases, and the junction held 1 base outside the gene matches. CDR3 sequence (DNA): TGTGCCAGCAGCCAAGCGGGACAGAATGAAAAACTGTTTTTT. Translating gives CASSQAGQNEKLFF.

V usage is TRBV7-3 and J usage is TRBJ2-3; 12 positions agree with TRBD2. The CDR3 is 16 residues long. CDR1 and CDR2 from the germline V gene are SGHTA and FQGTGA. After removal of 5 bases from V and 0 bases from J, the junction contained 3 bases not matched to a gene. CDR3 coding DNA: TGTGCCAGCAGCCCAGGACTAGCGGGGAGCACAGATACGCAGTATTTT. Protein product: CASSPGLAGSTDTQYF.

The chain is built from TRBV7-2 and TRBJ2-3; the D is unclear. The V gene lost 0 bases and the J gene lost 0 bases, with 4 bases spanning the gap. Germline CDR1 is SGHTA and CDR2 is FQGNSA. The CDR3 length is 14 residues. This CDR3 is CASSLAGSTDTQYF. CDR3 sequence (DNA): TGTGCCAGCAGCTTAGCAGGTAGCACAGATACGCAGTATTTT.

The J gene is TRBJ1-2, the V gene TRBV5-1; TRBD1 is a possible D gene (5 bases). With 7 bases removed from V and 3 bases from J, the gap between germline ends came to 13 bases. Germline lookup yields CDR1 SGHRS and CDR2 YFSETQ. The CDR3 is 13 amino acids. In DNA form, the CDR3 reads TGCGCCAGCGCTTCCCAGGGTGACTATGGCTACACCTTC. Residues: CASASQGDYGYTF.

CDR3 nucleotides: TGTGCCACCAGTGATTTTACAGGGGCGAGCACCGGGGAGCTGTTTTTT. Protein product: CATSDFTGASTGELFF. The chain has TRBV24-1 and TRBJ2-2; 7 bases are a match to TRBD1. The CDR3 runs 16 residues. Germline CDR1 is KGHDR and CDR2 is SFDVKD. V lost 1 base and J lost 4; bases outside the gene matches: 5.

The rearrangement joins TRBV29-1 to TRBJ2-7, with D possibly being TRBD1 (5 bases). In germline, CDR1 is SQVTM, CDR2 ANQGSEA. V lost 8 bases and J 2 bases, leaving 16 bases between the germline ends. The CDR3 has 13 amino acids. CDR3 region: CSYCGAQPYEQYF. The CDR3, as DNA: TGCAGCTATTGTGGGGCCCAACCCTACGAGCAGTACTTC.

V and J are TRBV4-3 and TRBJ2-1; 9 nucleotides line up with TRBD2. Germline V gene data show CDR1 as LGHNA and CDR2 as YSLEER. The CDR3 has 19 residues. V gave up 0 bases and J gave up 0 bases; unmatched junction bases: 9. The CDR3 nucleotides are TGCGCCAGCAGCCAAGATCAAGCGGGGGGCCGAGCCTCCTACAATGAGCAGTTCTTC. This translates into CASSQDQAGGRASYNEQFF.